These 7 T cell receptor beta chains came from one sample sequenced in a study of blood T cell repertoires in COVID-19. The protocol was immunoSEQ multiplex PCR, while the TCRdb copy is restricted to in-frame clones and leaves out a portion. The sample shows 240,000 or so clones, around 85% of them seen only once. The sequenced material came from PBMCs or T cells enriched from blood (not recorded which). The receptors originated from a woman aged 40 to 50 with acute COVID-19.

This clone was counted only a few times. The DNA for the CDR3 is TGTGCCAGCACTCTTCCCTCTCCGGGGAACTACGAGCAGTACTTC. Translated, it gives CASTLPSPGNYEQYF. This chain uses TRBV2 with TRBJ2-7; D possibly corresponds to TRBD2 (5 bases). Deletions cut 7 bases from V and 3 bases from J, with 19 bases between. The CDR3 sequence is 15 residues long. The V gene's germline CDR1 is SNHLY and CDR2 FYNNEI.

This chain uses TRBV2 with TRBJ2-5, with D unclear. The ends were cut back, 7 bases at V and 1 base at J, with 13 bases in the middle. Germline assignment: CDR1 SNHLY and CDR2 FYNNEI. CDR3 length: 14 amino acids. The CDR3 region is CASIPLRSQETQYF. CDR3 in DNA: TGTGCCAGCATCCCTCTACGGAGCCAAGAGACCCAGTACTTC.

The J gene is TRBJ2-3, the V gene TRBV19; TRBD2 agrees at 10 bases. Per germline, CDR1 LNHDA and CDR2 SQIVND (reference sequence). This CDR3 comprises 18 residues. Trimming cost V 1 base and J 1 base; bases outside gene matches: 8. CDR3: CASSIGLAGDTGTDTQYF. In DNA form, the CDR3 reads TGTGCCAGTAGTATAGGCCTAGCGGGAGATACGGGCACAGATACGCAGTATTTT.

This chain uses TRBV5-1 with TRBJ1-2; unclear D gene. The CDR3 is 14 residues long. CDR1 SGHRS and CDR2 YFSETQ come from the germline V gene. The ends were cut back, 0 bases at V and 5 bases at J, with 11 bases in the middle. CDR3 in DNA: TGCGCCAGCAGCTTGGGGGTACAGAGTTATGGCTACACCTTC. Protein: CASSLGVQSYGYTF.

The chain is built from TRBV29-1 and TRBJ2-1, with 12 bases aligning to TRBD2. The junction had 16 bases not matched to a gene; V was cut back by 5 bases and J by 8 bases. This CDR3 is built from 17 residues. Germline V gives CDR1 SQVTM, CDR2 ANQGSEA. CDR3 amino acids: CSVFPGLAGGGRYEQFF. The CDR3 nucleotides are TGCAGCGTTTTCCCCGGGCTAGCGGGAGGGGGTCGCTATGAGCAGTTCTTC.

The chain carries TRBV6-4 and TRBJ2-5; D ambiguous. V was shortened by 6 bases and J by 2 bases, with 10 bases between the two germline ends. Germline values: CDR1 MRHNA, CDR2 SNTAGT. The CDR3 contains 13 residues. The CDR3 reads CASSRTGQETQYF. The CDR3 region has the DNA TGTGCCAGCAGCCGCACCGGTCAAGAGACCCAGTACTTC.

This clone was counted a few times. The chain has TRBV3-1 (or the pseudogene TRBV3-2) and TRBJ2-1; 14 positions agree with TRBD2. CDR1 and CDR2 from the germline V gene are LGHDT and YNNKEL (reference sequence). The CDR3 consists of 17 residues. V gave up 3 bases and J gave up 9 bases; unmatched junction bases: 10. CDR3 bases: TGTGCCAGCAGCCAGTTTGGGACTAGCGGGAGAGGAATTGAGCAGTTCTTC. Its protein is CASSQFGTSGRGIEQFF.